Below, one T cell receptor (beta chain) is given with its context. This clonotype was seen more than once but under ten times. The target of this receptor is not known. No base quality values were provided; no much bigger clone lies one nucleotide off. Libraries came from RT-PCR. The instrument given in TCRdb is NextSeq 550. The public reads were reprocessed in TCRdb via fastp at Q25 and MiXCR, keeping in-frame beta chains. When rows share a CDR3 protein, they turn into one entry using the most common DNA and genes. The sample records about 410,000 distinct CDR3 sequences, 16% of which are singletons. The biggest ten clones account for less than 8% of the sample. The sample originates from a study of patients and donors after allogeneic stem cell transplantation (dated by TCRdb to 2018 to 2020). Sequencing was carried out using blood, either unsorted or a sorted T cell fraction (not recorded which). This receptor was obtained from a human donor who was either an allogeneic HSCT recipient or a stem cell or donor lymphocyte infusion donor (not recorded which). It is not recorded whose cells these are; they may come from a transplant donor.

The CDR3 sequence is CASSLRGTAGEKLFF. Read as DNA, the sequence is TGTGCCAGCAGCTTACGCGGTACTGCTGGTGAAAAACTGTTTTTT. The chain links TRBV7-3 with TRBJ1-4; no D gene can be assigned with confidence. The germline V gene supplies CDR1 SGHTA and CDR2 FQGTGA. V is cut by 2 bases and J by 7 bases, and the space between the germline ends is 14 bases. The CDR3, from cysteine to phenylalanine, totals 15 residues. This entry keeps only the CDR3 DNA: 45 bases, framed from base 1.